This TCR beta chain was found in a study of CD8 T cells in ankylosing spondylitis. Study-level results: Disease-linked clones had a CD8+ phenotype and relatively low frequency in peripheral blood. What seemed typical of ankylosing spondylitis blood was a TCR beta motif built from several highly homologous variants. The authors reported significant enrichment of disease-linked clones in matched ankylosing spondylitis synovial fluid.

TCRdb independently ran MiXCR on the 5' RACE reads; one entry per CDR3 protein. The data hold 200,000 to 250,000 distinct CDR3 sequences, with approximately 10% observed a single time. This clonotype has at least ten counts. What it recognizes is unknown. This CDR3 spans 15 amino acids. In germline, CDR1 is ENHRY, CDR2 SYGVKD. V was clipped by 3 bases and J by 8 bases, with 14 bases between them. The TCR comes from a male donor with ankylosing spondylitis or in good health (not recorded which). The sample consisted of blood, either unsorted or a sorted T cell fraction (not recorded which). V and J are TRBV10-3 and TRBJ1-6; a weak D match, TRBD1 (5 bases). The CDR3 DNA is TGTGCCATCAGTGACAGGGAGGTTTACGATTCACCCCTCCACTTT. Its translation is CAISDREVYDSPLHF.